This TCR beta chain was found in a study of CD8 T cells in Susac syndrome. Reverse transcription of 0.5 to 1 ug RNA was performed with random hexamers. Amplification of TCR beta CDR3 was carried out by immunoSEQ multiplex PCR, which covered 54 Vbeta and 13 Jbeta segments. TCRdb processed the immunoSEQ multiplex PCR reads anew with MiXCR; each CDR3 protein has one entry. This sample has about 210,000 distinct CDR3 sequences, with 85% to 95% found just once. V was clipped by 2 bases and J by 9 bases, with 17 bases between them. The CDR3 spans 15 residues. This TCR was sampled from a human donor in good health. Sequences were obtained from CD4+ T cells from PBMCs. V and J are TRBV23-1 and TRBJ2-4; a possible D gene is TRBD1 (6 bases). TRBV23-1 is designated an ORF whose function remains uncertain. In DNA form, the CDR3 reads TGCGCCAGCAGTCAACTTACAGGGTTGAGGGGCATTCAGTACTTC. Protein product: CASSQLTGLRGIQYF.